This T cell receptor beta chain was observed in a study of blood T cell repertoires in COVID-19. Assay used: immunoSEQ multiplex PCR; TCRdb lists only in-frame clones, some missing. The sample consists of about 120,000 clones, roughly 90% of them appearing once. This clone appeared a single time. Trimming removed 0 bases at V and 5 bases at J, with 10 bases between. Germline loops: CDR1 GTSNPN, CDR2 SVGIG (reference sequence). The CDR3 has 13 amino acids. Sequenced input: peripheral blood. The sequence was obtained from a woman aged 55-70 years with COVID-19, enrolled during active disease. The chain combines TRBV30 with TRBJ1-2; a weak D match, TRBD1 (6 bases). Written as DNA, the CDR3 is TGTGCCTGGAGTGTGTCAGGGGATTATGGCTACACCTTC. It codes for CAWSVSGDYGYTF.